This entry lists 22 T cell receptor beta chains sequenced from one sample in a study of shared clonotypes between healthy human individuals. Libraries were prepared by immunoSEQ multiplex PCR; TCRdb keeps only in-frame clonotypes and omits some of them. The sample yields over a million clones, approximately 76% seen once. The sequenced sample was memory CD4+ T cells sorted from blood. Documented subset: CD45RA-negative fraction. The receptors were gathered from a man aged 18 to 35 in good health.

The gene calls are TRBV28 and TRBJ2-7; TRBD2 aligns across 7 bases. Per the germline V gene, CDR1 is MDHEN and CDR2 is SYDVKM. The length of the CDR3 is 15 residues. V was clipped by 3 bases and J by 3 bases; unmatched bases: 8. CDR3 nucleotide sequence: TGTGCCAGCAGTTTGTCGCCAGCGGGGAGCTACGAGCAGTACTTC. This encodes CASSLSPAGSYEQYF.

The chain has TRBV6-1 and TRBJ1-2; D perhaps matches TRBD1 (5 bases). The CDR3 is 13 amino acids. The V and J ends lost 8 bases and 4 bases respectively, with 14 bases between them. Germline loops: CDR1 MNHNS, CDR2 SASEGT. CDR3 region: CASYRSVFYGYTF. The CDR3 coding sequence is TGTGCCAGCTACAGGTCCGTATTCTATGGCTACACCTTC.

This clone showed up just once. The rearrangement joins TRBV2 to TRBJ2-2; no clear D. The CDR3 is made up of 13 amino acids. The germline CDR1 and CDR2 sequences are SNHLY and FYNNEI. V was shortened by 5 bases and J by 7 bases, with 11 bases between the two germline ends. CDR3 sequence: CASSPQAIGELFF. DNA of the CDR3: TGTGCCAGCAGTCCGCAGGCTATCGGGGAGCTGTTTTTT.

J is TRBJ2-6 and V is TRBV6-5, with D possibly matching TRBD2 (6 bases). V lost 6 bases to trimming and J lost 2 bases, with 11 bases between them. Germline assignment: CDR1 MNHEY and CDR2 SVGAGI. The CDR3 runs 15 residues. In nucleotides, the CDR3 is TGTGCCAGCAGACCGGGGGAGGCTGGGGCCAACGTCCTGACTTTC. Translated: CASRPGEAGANVLTF.

The V call is TRBV7-2, the J call TRBJ2-7; 9 nucleotides match TRBD2. Germline assignment: CDR1 SGHTA and CDR2 FQGNSA. The CDR3 runs to 15 residues. V shed 5 bases and J 0 bases; nucleotides not matched to a gene: 5. The CDR3 bases are TGTGCCAGCAGCCGGACTAGCGCGAGCTCCTACGAGCAGTACTTC. This codes for CASSRTSASSYEQYF.

This rearrangement joins TRBV7-9 to TRBJ2-3, with 9 bases aligning to TRBD2. This CDR3 has 16 amino acids. V dropped 5 bases and J dropped 3; count of bases not matched to a gene: 9. CDR1 and CDR2 from the germline V gene are SEHNR and FQNEAQ (reference sequence). The CDR3 bases are TGTGCCAGCAGCCAAGATAGCGGGAGTGTGACAGATACGCAGTATTTT. This codes for CASSQDSGSVTDTQYF.

The chain has TRBV5-3 and TRBJ2-1; tentatively, D is TRBD1 (5 bases). TRBV5-3 is assigned to the ORF class and has an uncertain function. Trimming removed 4 bases at V and 1 base at J, with 21 bases between. This CDR3 spans 18 amino acids. The CDR3 is CARSPKIHPPGSYNEQFF. In nucleotides, the CDR3 is TGTGCCAGAAGCCCGAAAATCCACCCGCCAGGGTCCTACAATGAGCAGTTCTTC.

The chain couples TRBV2 to TRBJ1-3, with TRBD1 identical over 8 bases. The CDR3 loop spans 14 amino acids. Germline loops: CDR1 SNHLY, CDR2 FYNNEI. V shed 6 bases, J shed 2 bases, and the junction held 3 bases outside the gene matches. CDR3 DNA: TGTGCCAGCAGATCACAGGGGGCTGGAAACACCATATATTTT. This codes for CASRSQGAGNTIYF.

The gene calls are TRBV5-1 and TRBJ1-1; 8 bases fit TRBD1. CDR3 length: 14 amino acids. Unmatched junction bases numbered 4, after V lost 0 bases and J lost 6 bases. The germline CDR1 and CDR2 sequences are SGHRS and YFSETQ. The CDR3 DNA sequence: TGCGCCAGCAGCTTGGGGCAGGACAGGGCTGAAGCTTTCTTT. Its translation is CASSLGQDRAEAFF.

The chain is built from TRBV11-3 and TRBJ2-2; 10 nucleotides align to TRBD2. The CDR3 is 18 amino acids. Germline trimming cut 0 bases from V and 7 bases from J; bases unmatched to any gene: 11. Germline-derived CDR1 and CDR2 are SGHNT and YENEEA. CDR3 protein: CASSLDGVGTSGVGELFF. In nucleotides, the CDR3 is TGTGCCAGCAGCTTAGATGGCGTCGGAACTAGCGGGGTCGGGGAGCTGTTTTTT. Complete variable domain (other parts from reference TRBV11-3 and TRBJ2-2): EAGVVQSPRYKIIEKKQPVAFWCNPISGHNTLYWYLQNLGQGPELLIRYENEEAVDDSQLPKDRFSAERLKGVDSTLKIQPAELGDSAVYLCASSLDGVGTSGVGELFFGEGSRLTVL.

V gene TRBV5-6 combines with J gene TRBJ1-6; 9 positions match TRBD1. The CDR3 has 14 amino acids. Per germline, CDR1 SGHDT and CDR2 YYEEEE. J was trimmed by 10 bases and V by 4 bases; bases with no gene match: 6. The CDR3 protein is CASSQGQGWSPLHF. In nucleotides, the CDR3 is TGTGCCAGCAGCCAGGGACAGGGTTGGTCACCCCTCCACTTT.

This clone was seen only once. The V gene is TRBV30, the J gene TRBJ1-2, with 7 nucleotides matching TRBD1. CDR3 length: 12 amino acids. The V and J ends lost 4 bases and 7 bases, in that order; junction bases with no gene match: 6. Germline CDR1 is GTSNPN and CDR2 is SVGIG (reference sequence). CDR3 loop: CAWKQGVGGYTF. The CDR3 bases are TGTGCCTGGAAGCAGGGGGTTGGTGGCTACACCTTC.

The chain uses TRBV5-6 and TRBJ2-7; no definite D call. V lost 4 bases and J lost 3, with 20 bases in between. The germline V gene has CDR1 SGHDT and CDR2 YYEEEE. The CDR3 totals 16 residues. The chain's CDR3 is CASSLTRSGRYYEQYF. CDR3 in DNA: TGTGCCAGCAGCCTAACAAGGTCGGGCCGCTACTACGAGCAGTACTTC.

The chain combines TRBV7-2 with TRBJ2-7; 8 positions agree with TRBD2. CDR3 length: 14 amino acids. The germline gives CDR1 SGHTA, CDR2 FQGNSA. Unmatched junction bases numbered 1, after V lost 3 bases and J lost 0 bases. The chain's CDR3 is CASSFGTSSYEQYF. The CDR3 DNA sequence: TGTGCCAGCAGCTTCGGGACTAGCTCCTACGAGCAGTACTTC.

This chain links TRBV28 with TRBJ1-2, with D possibly being TRBD1 (5 bases). This CDR3 has 11 residues. Germline CDR1 is MDHEN and CDR2 is SYDVKM. V was shortened by 6 bases and J by 13 bases, with 15 bases between the two germline ends. CDR3 amino acids: CASRDTTRRTF. CDR3 DNA: TGTGCCAGCAGGGACACCACGAGGCGCACCTTC.

V gene TRBV6-5 combines with J gene TRBJ2-7; TRBD1 might be the D (6 bases). The germline CDR1 and CDR2 sequences are MNHEY and SVGAGI. V was pared by 6 bases and J by 6 bases, with 15 bases between. The CDR3 totals 13 residues. CDR3 sequence (DNA): TGTGCCAGCAGAGGATACAGGGTCTCCGAGCAGTACTTC. The encoded protein is CASRGYRVSEQYF.

This clone was counted only a few times. V is TRBV2 and J is TRBJ1-1; TRBD1 matches 9 bases. CDR1 and CDR2 (germline): SNHLY, FYNNEI. With 4 bases clipped from V and 4 bases from J, the junction kept 4 bases outside the gene matches. The CDR3 sequence is 14 residues long. The CDR3 nucleotides are TGTGCCAGCAGTGCGGACAGGGGATTCACTGAAGCTTTCTTT. It translates to CASSADRGFTEAFF.

This clone was seen a single time. The chain couples TRBV30 to TRBJ1-1; possibly TRBD1 for D (5 bases). CDR1 is GTSNPN, CDR2 SVGIG, per germline (reference sequence). The V gene lost 5 bases and the J gene lost 3 bases, with 16 bases spanning the gap. CDR3 length equals 14 residues. DNA of the CDR3: TGTGCCTGGGATTCCTTCGGGGGTTACACTGAAGCTTTCTTT. It codes for CAWDSFGGYTEAFF.

Here the CDR3 reads CASTGQGDGYTF. The CDR3 region has the DNA TGTGCCAGTACGGGACAGGGGGACGGCTACACCTTC. The chain links TRBV19 to TRBJ1-2, with TRBD1 identical over 11 bases. The CDR3 runs to 12 residues. Losses at the gene ends were 7 bases for V and 8 bases for J; bases not matched to a gene: 3. Germline V gene lookup returns CDR1 LNHDA and CDR2 SQIVND (reference sequence).

The chain has TRBV4-3 and TRBJ2-1, with 8 positions matching TRBD1. CDR3 size: 15 residues. Looked up from germline, CDR1 is LGHNA and CDR2 is YSLEER. The J segment lost 10 bases and the V segment lost 0 bases, leaving 8 bases of the junction unmatched. DNA for the CDR3: TGCGCCAGCAGCCAAGAGCTAGGACAGGGAACAGAGCAGTTCTTC. Its translation is CASSQELGQGTEQFF.

This clone was seen a single time. This rearrangement joins TRBV15 to TRBJ2-7; unclear D gene. The CDR3 contains 15 residues. V shed 5 bases and J shed 0 bases, with 14 bases lying between them. Looked up from germline, CDR1 is LNHNV and CDR2 is YYDKDF (reference sequence). CDR3 in DNA: TGTGCCACCAGCCCGACGACGATCAGCTCCTACGAGCAGTACTTC. Amino acid sequence: CATSPTTISSYEQYF.

This clone was observed a few times. The V and J genes are TRBV7-9 and TRBJ2-4; 10 nucleotides align to TRBD1. This CDR3 has 15 residues. V trimming: 7 bases; J trimming: 6 bases; junction bases outside the gene matches: 9. Germline-derived CDR1 and CDR2 are SEHNR and FQNEAQ (reference sequence). The CDR3 DNA reads TGTGCCAGCATCCGACCGGGACAGGGGAGAAACATTCAGTACTTC. Amino acid sequence: CASIRPGQGRNIQYF. The full variable domain, with the rest looked up from reference TRBV7-9 and TRBJ2-4, is DTGVSQNPRHKITKRGQNVTFRCDPISEHNRLYWYRQTLGQGPEFLTYFQNEAQLEKSRLLSDRFSAERPKGSFSTLEIQRTEQGDSAMYLCASIRPGQGRNIQYFGAGTRLSVL.